This T cell receptor beta chain was observed in a study of cytomegalovirus exposure and HLA in healthy donors. Study results and limitations: Apparent HLA restriction characterized most CMV-associated TCR beta chains in a later analysis.

13 Jbeta primers and 60 Vbeta primers were used for the PCR. Profiled with immunoSEQ multiplex PCR; TCRdb holds only in-frame clones, not every one. Of 130,000 to 150,000 clones listed, 65% to 80% were seen once; the top ten hold roughly 1.2%. Turning to this clone: Its antigen is still unknown.

This clonotype originated in a male donor in good health and CMV-seropositive. The sample taken for sequencing was PBMCs.

CDR3 nucleotides: TGTGCCAGCAGCCCAGACAGAAGTGGGGCCAAAAACATTCAGTACTTC. It yields the protein CASSPDRSGAKNIQYF. V gene TRBV5-4 combines with J gene TRBJ2-4; D possibly corresponds to TRBD1 (5 bases). Germline V lookup: CDR1 SGHNT, CDR2 YYREEE (reference sequence). The ends were cut back, 4 bases at V and 1 base at J, with 15 bases in the middle. The CDR3 covers 16 residues.